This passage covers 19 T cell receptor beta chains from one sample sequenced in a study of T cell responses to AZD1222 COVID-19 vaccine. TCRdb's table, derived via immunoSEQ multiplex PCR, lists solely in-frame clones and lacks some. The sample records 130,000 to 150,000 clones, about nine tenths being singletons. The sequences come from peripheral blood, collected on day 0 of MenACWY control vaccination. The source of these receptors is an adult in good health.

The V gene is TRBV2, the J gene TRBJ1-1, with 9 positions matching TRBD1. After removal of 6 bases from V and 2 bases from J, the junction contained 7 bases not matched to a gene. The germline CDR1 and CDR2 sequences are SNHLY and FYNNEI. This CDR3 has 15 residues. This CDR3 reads CASRGGTGKNTEAFF. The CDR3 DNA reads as TGTGCCAGCAGGGGGGGGACAGGGAAAAACACTGAAGCTTTCTTT.

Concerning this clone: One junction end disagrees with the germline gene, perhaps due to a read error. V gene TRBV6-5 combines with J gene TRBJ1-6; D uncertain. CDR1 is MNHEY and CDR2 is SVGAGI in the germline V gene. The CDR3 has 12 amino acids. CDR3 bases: TGTGCCAGCACGCAGACTTATTCCCCCCTCCACTTT. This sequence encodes CASTQTYSPLHF.

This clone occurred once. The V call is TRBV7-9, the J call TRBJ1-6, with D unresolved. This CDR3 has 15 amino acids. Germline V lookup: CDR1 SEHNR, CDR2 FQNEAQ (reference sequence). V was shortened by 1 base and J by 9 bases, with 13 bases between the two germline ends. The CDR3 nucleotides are TGTGCCAGCAGCTTAGATCTCGTTAGCGGTTCACCCCTCCACTTT. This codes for CASSLDLVSGSPLHF.

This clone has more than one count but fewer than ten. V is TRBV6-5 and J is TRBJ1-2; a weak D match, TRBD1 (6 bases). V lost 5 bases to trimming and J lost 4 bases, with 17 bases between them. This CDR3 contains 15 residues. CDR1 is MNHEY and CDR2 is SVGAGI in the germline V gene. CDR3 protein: CASSTTGGDRYGYTF. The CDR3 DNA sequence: TGTGCCAGCAGTACGACAGGCGGCGACCGCTATGGCTACACCTTC.

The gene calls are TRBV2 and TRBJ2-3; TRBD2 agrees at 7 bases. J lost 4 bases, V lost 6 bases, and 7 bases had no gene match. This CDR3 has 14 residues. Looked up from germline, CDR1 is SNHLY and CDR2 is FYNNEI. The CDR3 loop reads CASRVTSKADTQYF. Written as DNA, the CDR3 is TGTGCCAGCAGGGTGACTAGCAAGGCAGATACGCAGTATTTT.

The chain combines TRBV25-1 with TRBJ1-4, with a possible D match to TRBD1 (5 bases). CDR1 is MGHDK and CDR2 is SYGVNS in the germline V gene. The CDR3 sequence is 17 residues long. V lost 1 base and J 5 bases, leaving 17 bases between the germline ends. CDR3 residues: CASSEFGGVSTNEKLFF. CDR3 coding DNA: TGTGCCAGCAGTGAATTTGGGGGAGTCAGTACCAATGAAAAACTGTTTTTT.

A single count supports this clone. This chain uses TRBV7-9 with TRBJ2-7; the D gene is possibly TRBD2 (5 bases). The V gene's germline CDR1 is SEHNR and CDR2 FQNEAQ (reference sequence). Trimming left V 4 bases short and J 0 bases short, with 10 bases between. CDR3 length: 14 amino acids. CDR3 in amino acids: CASSSDGLSYEQYF. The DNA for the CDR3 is TGTGCCAGCAGCTCGGACGGACTCTCCTACGAGCAGTACTTC.

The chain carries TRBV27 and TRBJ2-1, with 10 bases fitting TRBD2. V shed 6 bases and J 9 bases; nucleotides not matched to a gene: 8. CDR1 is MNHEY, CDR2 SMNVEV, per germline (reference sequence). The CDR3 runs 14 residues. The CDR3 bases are TGTGCCAGCAGAACTAGCGGGGACGTGGGTGAGCAGTTCTTC. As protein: CASRTSGDVGEQFF.

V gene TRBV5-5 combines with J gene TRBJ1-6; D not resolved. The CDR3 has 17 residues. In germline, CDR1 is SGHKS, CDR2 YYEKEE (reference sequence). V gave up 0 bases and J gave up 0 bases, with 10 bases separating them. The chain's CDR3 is CASSLESTSSYNSPLHF. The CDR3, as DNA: TGTGCCAGCAGCTTGGAATCGACGAGCTCCTATAATTCACCCCTCCACTTT.

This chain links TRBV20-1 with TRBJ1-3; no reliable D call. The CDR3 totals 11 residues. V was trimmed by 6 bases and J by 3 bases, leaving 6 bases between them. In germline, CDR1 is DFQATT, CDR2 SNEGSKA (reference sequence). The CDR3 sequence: CSAHRGNTIYF. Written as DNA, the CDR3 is TGCAGTGCCCACCGTGGAAACACCATATATTTT.

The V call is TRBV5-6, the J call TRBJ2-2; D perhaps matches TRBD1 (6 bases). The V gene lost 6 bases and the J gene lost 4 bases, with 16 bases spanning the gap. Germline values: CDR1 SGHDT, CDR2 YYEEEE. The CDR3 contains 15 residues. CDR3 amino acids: CASKLGQGTTGELFF. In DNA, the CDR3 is TGTGCCAGCAAGCTTGGGCAGGGGACCACCGGGGAGCTGTTTTTT.

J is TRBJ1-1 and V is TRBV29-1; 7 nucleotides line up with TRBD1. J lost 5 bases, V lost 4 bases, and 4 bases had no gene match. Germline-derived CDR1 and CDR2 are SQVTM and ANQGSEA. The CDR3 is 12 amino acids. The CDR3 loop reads CSVVRGFTEAFF. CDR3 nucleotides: TGCAGCGTTGTCAGGGGGTTTACTGAAGCTTTCTTT.

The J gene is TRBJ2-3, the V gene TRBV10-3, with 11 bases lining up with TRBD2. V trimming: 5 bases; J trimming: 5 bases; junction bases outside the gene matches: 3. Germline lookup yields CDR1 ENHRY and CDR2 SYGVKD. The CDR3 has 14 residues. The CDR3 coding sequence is TGTGCCATCAGTACTAGCGGGGGTGTAGATACGCAGTATTTT. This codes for CAISTSGGVDTQYF.

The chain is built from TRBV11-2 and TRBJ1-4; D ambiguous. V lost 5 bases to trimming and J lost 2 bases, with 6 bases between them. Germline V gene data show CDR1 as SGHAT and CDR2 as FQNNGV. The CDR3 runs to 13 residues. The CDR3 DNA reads TGTGCCAGCAGCCCGTCGACTAATGAAAAACTGTTTTTT. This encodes CASSPSTNEKLFF.

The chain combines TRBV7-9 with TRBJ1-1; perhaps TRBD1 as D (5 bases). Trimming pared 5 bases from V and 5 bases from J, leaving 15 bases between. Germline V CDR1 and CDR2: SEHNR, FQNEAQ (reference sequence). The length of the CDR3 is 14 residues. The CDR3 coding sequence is TGTGCCAGCAGCAGGCAGGGTGGGGATACTGAAGCTTTCTTT. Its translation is CASSRQGGDTEAFF. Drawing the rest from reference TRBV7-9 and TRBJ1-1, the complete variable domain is DTGVSQNPRHKITKRGQNVTFRCDPISEHNRLYWYRQTLGQGPEFLTYFQNEAQLEKSRLLSDRFSAERPKGSFSTLEIQRTEQGDSAMYLCASSRQGGDTEAFFGQGTRLTVV.

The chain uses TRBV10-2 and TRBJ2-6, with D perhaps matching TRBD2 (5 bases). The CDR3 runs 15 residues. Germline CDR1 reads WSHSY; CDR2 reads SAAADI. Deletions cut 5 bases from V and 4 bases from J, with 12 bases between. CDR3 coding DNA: TGCGCCAGCAGTTATATGGAGGCCGGGGCCAACGTCCTGACTTTC. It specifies CASSYMEAGANVLTF.

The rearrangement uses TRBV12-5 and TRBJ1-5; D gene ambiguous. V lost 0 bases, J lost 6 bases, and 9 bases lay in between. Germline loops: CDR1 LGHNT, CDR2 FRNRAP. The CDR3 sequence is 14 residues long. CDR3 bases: TGTGCTAGTGGTTTGGTAGGCGGAACTCAGCCCCAGCATTTT. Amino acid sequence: CASGLVGGTQPQHF.

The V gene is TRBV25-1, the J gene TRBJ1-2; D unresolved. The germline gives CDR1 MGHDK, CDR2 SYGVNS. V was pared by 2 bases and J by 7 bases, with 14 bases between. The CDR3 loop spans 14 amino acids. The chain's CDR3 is CASSEEGRTSGYTF. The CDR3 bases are TGTGCCAGCAGTGAAGAGGGAAGGACTAGTGGCTACACCTTC.

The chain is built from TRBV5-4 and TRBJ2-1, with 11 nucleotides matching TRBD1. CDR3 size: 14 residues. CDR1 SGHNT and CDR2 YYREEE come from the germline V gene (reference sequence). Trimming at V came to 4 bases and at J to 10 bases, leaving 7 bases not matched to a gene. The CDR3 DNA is TGTGCCAGCAGCAAGGACAGGGGGCGGGAAGAGCAGTTCTTC. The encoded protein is CASSKDRGREEQFF.